The 20 T cell receptor beta chains reported below all come from one sample, sequenced in a study of blood T cell repertoires in COVID-19. Here immunoSEQ multiplex PCR was the method, and the copy in TCRdb shows in-frame clones only, minus some. The sample has about 300,000 clones, roughly 91% seen once; the top ten hold less than 3%. The sequenced sample was PBMCs or T cells enriched from blood (not recorded which). Receptors originate from a woman aged 45 to 65 who had been exposed to COVID-19.

The V and J genes are TRBV6-1 and TRBJ2-7; 8 nucleotides line up with TRBD2. With V trimmed by 0 bases and J by 4 bases, 2 bases remained unmatched. Germline CDR1 MNHNS, CDR2 SASEGT. The CDR3 has 14 amino acids. CDR3 sequence reads: CASSEAGTSYEQYF. CDR3 nucleotides: TGTGCCAGCAGTGAAGCCGGGACTAGTTACGAGCAGTACTTC.

This sequence joins TRBV11-1 and TRBJ1-2; D is perhaps TRBD1 (5 bases). Germline-derived CDR1 and CDR2 are SGHAT and FQDESV (reference sequence). CDR3 length: 13 amino acids. Trimming left V 6 bases short and J 6 bases short, with 14 bases between. The CDR3 protein is CASRAGLNNGYTF. CDR3 DNA sequence: TGTGCCAGCAGAGCAGGGTTGAATAATGGCTACACCTTC.

The chain combines TRBV29-1 with TRBJ1-1, with D maybe TRBD1 (6 bases). The CDR3 spans 14 residues. Germline values: CDR1 SQVTM, CDR2 ANQGSEA. Deletions cut 4 bases from V and 4 bases from J, with 16 bases between. The CDR3 nucleotides read TGCAGCGTTGGTTCGGCGGGGGCCATCACTGAAGCTTTCTTT. Translated: CSVGSAGAITEAFF.

The rearrangement uses TRBV10-3 and TRBJ1-1; D might be TRBD1 (5 bases). Germline V gene data show CDR1 as ENHRY and CDR2 as SYGVKD. V gave up 3 bases and J gave up 0 bases, with 5 bases separating them. This CDR3 is built from 13 residues. The CDR3 DNA reads TGTGCCATCAGTGACAGGGTGAACACTGAAGCTTTCTTT. Encoded protein: CAISDRVNTEAFF.

The V and J genes are TRBV4-1 and TRBJ1-5; 9 nucleotides align to TRBD1. The germline gives CDR1 MGHRA, CDR2 YSYEKL. V gave up 4 bases and J gave up 0 bases; unmatched junction bases: 1. The CDR3 sequence is 15 residues long. The CDR3 DNA reads TGCGCCAGCAGCCGGGACAGGGATAGCAATCAGCCCCAGCATTTT. Translation gives CASSRDRDSNQPQHF.

The J gene is TRBJ2-7, the V gene TRBV6-5; TRBD2 matches at 8 bases. J lost 2 bases, V lost 6 bases, and 9 bases had no gene match. The CDR3 spans 15 residues. Germline CDR1 and CDR2: MNHEY and SVGAGI. The CDR3: CASSRGGADPYEQYF. The CDR3 bases are TGTGCCAGCAGCCGGGGGGGAGCGGACCCCTACGAGCAGTACTTC.

This clone was found a few times. The rearrangement joins TRBV27 to TRBJ1-6, with no clear D. There are 13 residues in the CDR3. V dropped 3 bases and J dropped 7 bases, with 7 bases sitting between them. Germline-derived CDR1 and CDR2 are MNHEY and SMNVEV (reference sequence). Written as DNA, the CDR3 is TGTGCCAGCAGTTTCGGGAGAAATTCACCCCTCCACTTT. Translation: CASSFGRNSPLHF.

This clone has just a few counts. The chain is built from TRBV5-1 and TRBJ1-1; 12 bases are shared with TRBD1. Looked up from germline, CDR1 is SGHRS and CDR2 is YFSETQ. CDR3 size: 16 residues. The V gene end was trimmed by 4 bases and the J gene end by 3 bases; junction bases not matched to a gene: 7. The CDR3 sequence is CASSTGQGAFDTEAFF. CDR3 DNA: TGCGCCAGCAGCACGGGACAGGGGGCTTTCGACACTGAAGCTTTCTTT.

The V call is TRBV14, the J call TRBJ2-5; the D gene is possibly TRBD1 (6 bases). The V gene lost 1 base and the J gene lost 4 bases, with 13 bases spanning the gap. CDR3 length equals 15 residues. Germline values: CDR1 SGHDN, CDR2 FVKESK. The CDR3 DNA is TGTGCCAGCAGCCAAGGGGTTAACAGGGTAGAGACCCAGTACTTC. This codes for CASSQGVNRVETQYF. The full variable domain, in which reference TRBV14 and TRBJ2-5 provide the parts outside the CDR3, is EAGVTQFPSHSVIEKGQTVTLRCDPISGHDNLYWYRRVMGKEIKFLLHFVKESKQDESGMPNNRFLAERTGGTYSTLKVQPAELEDSGVYFCASSQGVNRVETQYFGPGTRLLVL.

This chain joins TRBV2 and TRBJ2-3; TRBD2 agrees at 8 bases. This CDR3 is 16 amino acids long. The V gene's germline CDR1 is SNHLY and CDR2 FYNNEI. V was clipped by 2 bases and J by 4 bases; unmatched bases: 8. DNA of the CDR3: TGTGCCAGCAGTGAAATGGAGACTAGCGTCCCAGATACGCAGTATTTT. Translating gives CASSEMETSVPDTQYF.

The chain carries TRBV19 and TRBJ1-2; D is unclear. The CDR3 consists of 13 residues. V lost 3 bases to trimming and J lost 2 bases, with 7 bases between them. Germline V gene sequence: CDR1 LNHDA, CDR2 SQIVND (reference sequence). The CDR3 loop reads CASSISRNYGYTF. The DNA for the CDR3 is TGTGCCAGTAGTATTAGCAGAAACTATGGCTACACCTTC.

The rearrangement links TRBV13 to TRBJ2-7, with D perhaps TRBD1 (5 bases). Deletions cut 4 bases from V and 3 bases from J, with 13 bases between. From germline, CDR1 is PRHDT and CDR2 FYEKMQ (reference sequence). CDR3 size: 14 residues. CDR3 region: CASSSQAVLYEQYF. DNA of the CDR3: TGTGCCAGCAGCTCACAGGCAGTCCTCTACGAGCAGTACTTC.

The chain joins TRBV11-2 to TRBJ1-2, with 7 positions matching TRBD1. CDR3 size: 17 residues. The J segment lost 4 bases and the V segment lost 0 bases, leaving 11 bases of the junction unmatched. Germline V gives CDR1 SGHAT, CDR2 FQNNGV. CDR3 residues: CASSLDYWGTGAYGYTF. DNA of the CDR3: TGTGCCAGCAGCTTAGATTATTGGGGAACAGGGGCCTATGGCTACACCTTC.

The J gene is TRBJ1-1, the V gene TRBV11-2, with a tentative D call TRBD1 (5 bases). This CDR3 spans 16 amino acids. Per germline, CDR1 SGHAT and CDR2 FQNNGV. The V gene lost 0 bases and the J gene lost 1 base, with 12 bases spanning the gap. CDR3 in DNA: TGTGCCAGCAGCTTAGACAGGGTCTTAGGGAACACTGAAGCTTTCTTT. Its protein is CASSLDRVLGNTEAFF.

The chain employs TRBV18 and TRBJ2-1, with 7 bases aligning to TRBD2. In germline, CDR1 is KGHSH, CDR2 LQKENI. V shed 6 bases, J shed 1 base, and the junction held 9 bases outside the gene matches. There are 16 residues in the CDR3. CDR3 sequence: CASSPGLGHSYNEQFF. Written as DNA, the CDR3 is TGTGCCAGCTCCCCCGGACTAGGCCATTCCTACAATGAGCAGTTCTTC. Looking up the rest from reference TRBV18 and TRBJ2-1 gives the full variable domain: NAGVMQNPRHLVRRRGQEARLRCSPMKGHSHVYWYRQLPEEGLKFMVYLQKENIIDESGMPKERFSAEFPKEGPSILRIQQVVRGDSAAYFCASSPGLGHSYNEQFFGPGTRLTVL.

The chain has TRBV7-8 and TRBJ2-1; 12 bases are a match to TRBD2. Germline assignment: CDR1 SGHVS and CDR2 FQNEAQ. The V and J ends lost 5 bases and 2 bases, in that order; junction bases with no gene match: 10. This CDR3 has 18 residues. The CDR3 region has the DNA TGTGCCAGCAGCGGACTAGCGGGGCGTCCCCGGGCCTACAATGAGCAGTTCTTC. It specifies CASSGLAGRPRAYNEQFF.

This chain uses TRBV18 with TRBJ1-4, with D possibly being TRBD1 (6 bases). The CDR3 covers 15 residues. Deletions cut 3 bases from V and 4 bases from J, with 12 bases between. Germline assignment: CDR1 KGHSH and CDR2 LQKENI. Written as DNA, the CDR3 is TGTGCCAGCTCACCGAAGGACAGATTTAATGAAAAACTGTTTTTT. This codes for CASSPKDRFNEKLFF.

The V gene is TRBV28, the J gene TRBJ2-7; 8 bases are shared with TRBD1. V trimming: 5 bases; J trimming: 5 bases; junction bases outside the gene matches: 11. Germline CDR1 MDHEN, CDR2 SYDVKM. The CDR3 is 15 amino acids. In DNA form, the CDR3 reads TGTGCCAGCAGTACGGACAGGGCGGCGGTACACGAGCAGTACTTC. Its protein is CASSTDRAAVHEQYF.

The chain recombines TRBV3-1 (or the pseudogene TRBV3-2) with TRBJ1-4, with D perhaps matching TRBD1 (6 bases). Per the germline V gene, CDR1 is LGHDT and CDR2 is YNNKEL (reference sequence). Between the trimmed V and J ends, which lost 8 bases and 8 bases, there was a span of 27 bases. This CDR3 spans 17 amino acids. CDR3: CASSRGPLTGQGEKLFF. CDR3 sequence (DNA): TGTGCCAGCTCCCGGGGCCCTCTGACAGGTCAAGGGGAAAAACTGTTTTTT.

The chain recombines TRBV20-1 with TRBJ2-3; D possibly corresponds to TRBD2 (6 bases). The CDR3 length is 14 residues. Trimming took off 3 bases at V and 0 bases at J, with 10 bases between the two ends. CDR1 is DFQATT and CDR2 is SNEGSKA in the germline V gene (reference sequence). CDR3 sequence: CSASGGASTDTQYF. In nucleotides, the CDR3 is TGCAGTGCTAGTGGCGGGGCGAGCACAGATACGCAGTATTTT.